A single sample is the source of the 12 T cell receptor beta chains below, sequenced in a study of T-cell reconstitution after alpha-beta-depleted transplantation in children. Construction of the TCRbeta library involved unique molecular identifiers. TCRdb used MiXCR to reprocess the PCR reads, holding one entry per CDR3 protein. The sample has fewer than 150,000 distinct CDR3 sequences, approximately 8.7% seen once. The sample here was PBMCs, mostly from graft donor cells, taken 180 days after TCRalphabeta/CD19-depleted stem cell transplant. The receptors shown here come from a girl less than two years old who had a stem cell transplant for combined immunodeficiency, so the T cells may come from the graft donor.

The table lists this clonotype with a few counts. Here the CDR3 reads CASSLSGPETGGRDTQYF. The CDR3 region has the DNA TGTGCCAGCAGCTTAAGTGGGCCCGAGACAGGGGGCAGGGATACGCAGTATTTT. The V call is TRBV7-3, the J call TRBJ2-3; 10 bases agree with TRBD1. V was clipped by 1 base and J by 6 bases; unmatched bases: 13. The germline CDR1 and CDR2 sequences are SGHTA and FQGTGA. This CDR3 spans 18 amino acids.

The rearrangement joins TRBV20-1 to TRBJ2-7; 7 nucleotides match TRBD2. CDR1 is DFQATT and CDR2 is SNEGSKA in the germline V gene (reference sequence). V lost 1 base, J lost 0 bases, and 6 bases stayed unmatched. This CDR3 contains 15 residues. CDR3 residues: CSARGVGGPSYEQYF. The CDR3 DNA reads TGCAGTGCTAGAGGAGTGGGAGGGCCCTCCTACGAGCAGTACTTC.

The chain recombines TRBV5-1 with TRBJ2-1; D may be TRBD2 (6 bases). This CDR3 has 14 residues. Trimming pared 4 bases from V and 3 bases from J, leaving 11 bases between. CDR1 is SGHRS, CDR2 YFSETQ, per germline. CDR3 coding DNA: TGCGCCAGCAGCCCGGGACTTGTCTACAATGAGCAGTTCTTC. It yields the protein CASSPGLVYNEQFF.

The chain combines TRBV5-1 with TRBJ2-7; possible D gene TRBD1, 6 bases. Germline assignment: CDR1 SGHRS and CDR2 YFSETQ. The CDR3 covers 13 residues. Trimming took 5 bases from V and 2 from J, leaving 11 bases between them. In nucleotides, the CDR3 is TGCGCCAGCAGTTCGACAGGAGCCTACGAGCAGTACTTC. This encodes CASSSTGAYEQYF.

There are a few counts of this clonotype. This rearrangement joins TRBV5-1 to TRBJ2-7; 12 bases line up with TRBD2. The CDR3 consists of 16 residues. Germline V gives CDR1 SGHRS, CDR2 YFSETQ. The junction had 6 bases not matched to a gene; V was cut back by 3 bases and J by 2 bases. CDR3 in amino acids: CASSWGTSGPTYEQYF. Written as DNA, the CDR3 is TGCGCCAGCAGCTGGGGGACTAGCGGGCCTACCTACGAGCAGTACTTC.

This clonotype was recorded a few times. This chain connects TRBV5-1 to TRBJ1-1; D is perhaps TRBD1 (6 bases). Germline lookup yields CDR1 SGHRS and CDR2 YFSETQ. V dropped 3 bases and J dropped 3 bases, with 9 bases sitting between them. This CDR3 is 13 amino acids long. This CDR3 is CASSSPGDTEAFF. For the CDR3, the DNA is TGCGCCAGCAGCTCCCCAGGGGACACTGAAGCTTTCTTT. Combining the CDR3 with reference TRBV5-1 and TRBJ1-1 gives the whole variable domain KAGVTQTPRYLIKTRGQQVTLSCSPISGHRSVSWYQQTPGQGLQFLFEYFSETQRNKGNFPGRFSGRQFSNSRSEMNVSTLELGDSALYLCASSSPGDTEAFFGQGTRLTVV.

This clonotype was counted a few times. The chain uses TRBV7-2 and TRBJ2-7; TRBD2 matches at 10 bases. The V gene's germline CDR1 is SGHTA and CDR2 FQGNSA. CDR3 length: 16 amino acids. Trimming at V came to 1 base and at J to 6 bases, leaving 9 bases not matched to a gene. The chain's CDR3 is CASSLEASGSWAEQYF. The CDR3 nucleotides read TGTGCCAGCAGCTTAGAAGCTAGCGGGAGTTGGGCCGAGCAGTACTTC.

The rearrangement links TRBV29-1 to TRBJ2-2; tentatively, D is TRBD2 (6 bases). This CDR3 has 14 residues. The germline CDR1 and CDR2 sequences are SQVTM and ANQGSEA. CDR3 DNA: TGCACCGTGGGAGCAGCTGGGGGGACCGGGGAGCTGTTTTTT. Translation: CTVGAAGGTGELFF.

V is TRBV6-1 and J is TRBJ2-2; TRBD1 aligns across 12 bases. V lost 8 bases, J lost 6 bases, and 7 bases stayed unmatched. Germline V lookup: CDR1 MNHNS, CDR2 SASEGT. The CDR3 runs to 15 residues. CDR3 region: CASGSGTGGPGELFF. The DNA for the CDR3 is TGTGCCAGCGGCTCCGGGACAGGGGGCCCCGGGGAGCTGTTTTTT.

This clonotype came up a few times. In DNA, the CDR3 is TGTGCCAGCAGCCTGGGGGCGGGCGGGAGACTCTACGAGCAGTACTTC. This codes for CASSLGAGGRLYEQYF. The V call is TRBV7-9, the J call TRBJ2-7, with D perhaps TRBD2 (7 bases). There are 16 residues in the CDR3. V was cut by 5 bases and J by 3 bases, with 20 bases left in between. Germline CDR1 is SEHNR and CDR2 is FQNEAQ (reference sequence).

This clonotype occurred many times. This sequence joins TRBV5-1 and TRBJ2-1, with 8 bases fitting TRBD2. The CDR3 is made up of 14 amino acids. Germline V gives CDR1 SGHRS, CDR2 YFSETQ. Germline trimming cut 0 bases from V and 11 bases from J; bases unmatched to any gene: 7. The CDR3 here is CASSLAESGGKQFF. The CDR3, as DNA: TGCGCCAGCAGCTTGGCTGAGAGCGGGGGCAAGCAGTTCTTC.

This clonotype occurred a few times. The chain has TRBV9 and TRBJ1-2, with D perhaps matching TRBD1 (5 bases). The CDR3 extends over 15 amino acids. Germline V CDR1 and CDR2: SGDLS, YYNGEE. V lost 4 bases and J 5 bases, leaving 18 bases between the germline ends. The DNA of the CDR3 is TGTGCCAGCAGCTCCCACAAGGGACGAGTTTATGGCTACACCTTC. This translates into CASSSHKGRVYGYTF.